Here is one T cell receptor (beta chain) with its context. These data belong to a study of blood T cell repertoires in COVID-19. Study-wide context: The origin of the acute and convalescent COVID-19 samples was the United States, Italy and Spain.

The V gene end was trimmed by 6 bases and the J gene end by 4 bases; junction bases not matched to a gene: 5. The CDR3 consists of 14 residues. Germline CDR1 is MNHEY and CDR2 is SVGAGI. Libraries were prepared by immunoSEQ multiplex PCR; TCRdb keeps only in-frame clonotypes and omits some of them. Of 200,000 to 300,000 clones in the sample, approximately 86% were seen once. This clonotype originated in a man in his thirties or forties with active or convalescent COVID-19. The V and J genes are TRBV6-5 and TRBJ2-1; TRBD2 aligns across 8 bases. The specimen sequenced was peripheral blood. The CDR3 region is CASSALADYNEQFF. The CDR3 nucleotides read TGTGCCAGCAGCGCACTAGCGGATTACAATGAGCAGTTCTTC.